This TCR beta chain was sequenced for a study of CD8 T cells in Susac syndrome. cDNA came from approximately 0.5 to 1 ug RNA primed by random hexamers. TCRdb re-analysed the immunoSEQ multiplex PCR reads in MiXCR, keeping a single row per CDR3 protein. The table records roughly 150,000 distinct CDR3 sequences, 92% of them present only once. Trimming took off 5 bases at V and 7 bases at J, with 15 bases between the two ends. Germline V lookup: CDR1 SGHTA, CDR2 FQGNSA. There are 14 residues in the CDR3. Sequencing was done on a sample of CD4+ T cells from PBMCs. The sequence derives from a human donor in good health. J is TRBJ1-5 and V is TRBV7-2; D unresolved. In nucleotides, the CDR3 is TGTGCCAGCAGCCCAAGTTCCGGAGGGCAGCCCCAGCATTTT. It is translated as CASSPSSGGQPQHF.